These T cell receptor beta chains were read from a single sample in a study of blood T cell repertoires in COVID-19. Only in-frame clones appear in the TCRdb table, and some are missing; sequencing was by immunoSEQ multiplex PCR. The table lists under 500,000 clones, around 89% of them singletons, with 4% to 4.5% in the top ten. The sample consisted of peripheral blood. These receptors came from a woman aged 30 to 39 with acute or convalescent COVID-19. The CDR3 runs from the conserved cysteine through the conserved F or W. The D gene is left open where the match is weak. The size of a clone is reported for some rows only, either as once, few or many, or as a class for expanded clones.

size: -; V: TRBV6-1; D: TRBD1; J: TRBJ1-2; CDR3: CASSEGSGGAGYGYTF; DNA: TGTGCCAGCAGTGAAGGTTCAGGGGGCGCAGGCTATGGCTACACCTTC
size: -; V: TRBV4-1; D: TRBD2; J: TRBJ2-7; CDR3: CASSQTGTSGYEQYF; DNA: TGCGCCAGCAGCCAAACCGGGACTAGCGGCTACGAGCAGTACTTC
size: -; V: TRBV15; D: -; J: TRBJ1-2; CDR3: CATTMEGFGGYTF; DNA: TGTGCCACCACCATGGAGGGTTTTGGTGGCTACACCTTC
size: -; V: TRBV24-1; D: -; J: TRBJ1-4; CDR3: CATSDGGVGEKLFF; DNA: TGTGCCACCAGTGATGGCGGGGTTGGTGAAAAACTGTTTTTT
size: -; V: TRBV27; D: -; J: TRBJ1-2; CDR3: CASSLSSVGYGYTF; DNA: TGTGCCAGCAGTTTATCTTCCGTCGGGTATGGCTACACCTTC
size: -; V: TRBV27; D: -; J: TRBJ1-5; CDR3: CASSLVGYSNQPQHF; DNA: TGTGCCAGCAGTTTGGTCGGGTATAGCAATCAGCCCCAGCATTTT
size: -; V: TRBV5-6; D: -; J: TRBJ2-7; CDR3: CASSSPRGRSYEQYF; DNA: TGTGCCAGCAGCTCTCCCAGGGGTAGGTCCTACGAGCAGTACTTC
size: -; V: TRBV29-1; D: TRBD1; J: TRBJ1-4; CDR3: CSVEWGQGWNDEKLFF; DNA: TGCAGCGTTGAATGGGGACAGGGATGGAACGATGAAAAACTGTTTTTT
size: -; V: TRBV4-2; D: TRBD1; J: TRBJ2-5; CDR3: CASSQREDRVETQYF; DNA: TGTGCCAGCAGCCAACGAGAAGACAGGGTTGAGACCCAGTACTTC
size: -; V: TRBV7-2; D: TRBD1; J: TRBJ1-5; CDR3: CASSTRQGGSNQPQHF; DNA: TGTGCCAGCAGCACCAGACAGGGAGGTAGCAATCAGCCCCAGCATTTT
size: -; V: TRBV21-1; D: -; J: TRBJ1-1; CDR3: CASSTHLFGQGMNTEAFF; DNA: TGTGCCAGCAGCACCCACCTTTTTGGACAAGGAATGAACACTGAAGCTTTCTTT
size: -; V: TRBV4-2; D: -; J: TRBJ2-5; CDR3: CASSPPSNKETQYF; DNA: TGTGCCAGCAGCCCCCCCTCGAACAAAGAGACCCAGTACTTC
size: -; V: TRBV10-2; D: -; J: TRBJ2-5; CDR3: CASSPRGLQETQYF; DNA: TGCGCCAGCAGTCCCCGGGGTTTACAAGAGACCCAGTACTTC
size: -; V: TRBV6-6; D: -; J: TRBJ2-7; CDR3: CASSYSRTYEQYF; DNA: TGTGCCAGCAGTTACTCGCGTACCTACGAGCAGTACTTC
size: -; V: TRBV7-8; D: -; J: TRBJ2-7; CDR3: CASSLQAGFGDEQYF; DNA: TGTGCCAGCAGCCTCCAGGCAGGGTTCGGAGACGAGCAGTACTTC
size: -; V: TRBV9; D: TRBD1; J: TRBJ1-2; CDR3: CASSGGQGKSYGYTF; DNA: TGTGCCAGCAGCGGAGGACAGGGAAAATCCTATGGCTACACCTTC
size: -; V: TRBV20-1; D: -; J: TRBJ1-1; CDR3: CSASPSNTEAFF; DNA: TGCAGTGCTAGTCCCTCGAACACTGAAGCTTTCTTT
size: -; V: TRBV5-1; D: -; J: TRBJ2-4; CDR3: CASSWGDVRSKDIQYF; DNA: TGCGCCAGCAGCTGGGGGGACGTCCGCTCTAAGGACATTCAGTACTTC
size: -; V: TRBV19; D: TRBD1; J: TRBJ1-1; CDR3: CASSADRGRMNTEAFF; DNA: TGTGCCAGTAGCGCGGACAGGGGGCGAATGAACACTGAAGCTTTCTTT
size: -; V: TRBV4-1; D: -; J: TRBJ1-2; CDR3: CASSQVTGGTYGYTF; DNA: TGCGCCAGCAGCCAAGTCACAGGCGGGACCTATGGCTACACCTTC
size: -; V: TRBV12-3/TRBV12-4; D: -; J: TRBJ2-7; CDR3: CASSLGGGYEQYF; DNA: TGTGCCAGCAGTTTAGGGGGAGGCTACGAGCAGTACTTC
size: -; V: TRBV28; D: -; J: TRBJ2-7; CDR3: CASSLQGTYEQYF; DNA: TGTGCCAGCAGTTTACAGGGAACCTACGAGCAGTACTTC
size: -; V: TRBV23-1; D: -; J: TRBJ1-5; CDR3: CASSHVFPTAGDQPQHF; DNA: TGCGCCAGCAGTCATGTGTTCCCGACCGCAGGGGACCAGCCCCAGCATTTT
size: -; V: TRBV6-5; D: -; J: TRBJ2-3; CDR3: CASSYSGARTDTQYF; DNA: TGTGCCAGCAGTTACTCAGGGGCACGGACAGATACGCAGTATTTT
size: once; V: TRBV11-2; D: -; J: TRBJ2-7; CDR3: CASEPGPLDGQYF; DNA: TGTGCCAGCGAACCGGGCCCACTAGACGGGCAGTACTTC
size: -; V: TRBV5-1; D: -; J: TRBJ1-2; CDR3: CASRATGGYTF; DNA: TGCGCCAGCAGAGCCACGGGGGGCTACACCTTC
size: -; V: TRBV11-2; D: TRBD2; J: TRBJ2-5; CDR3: CASSFSSGGGETQYF; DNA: TGTGCCAGCAGCTTCTCTAGCGGGGGAGGAGAGACCCAGTACTTC
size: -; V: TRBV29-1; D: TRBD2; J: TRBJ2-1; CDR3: CSFREGEQFF; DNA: TGCAGCTTCCGGGAGGGTGAGCAGTTCTTC
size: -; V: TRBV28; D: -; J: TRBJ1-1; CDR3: CATQLDSSYTEAFF; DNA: TGTGCCACCCAACTCGACAGCTCCTACACTGAAGCTTTCTTT
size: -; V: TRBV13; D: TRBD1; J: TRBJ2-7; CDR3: CASSPGQVYEQYF; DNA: TGTGCCAGCAGCCCCGGACAGGTCTACGAGCAGTACTTC
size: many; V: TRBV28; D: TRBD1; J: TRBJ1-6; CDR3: CASSKGQDNSPLHF; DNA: TGTGCCAGCAGTAAAGGACAGGATAATTCACCCCTCCACTTT
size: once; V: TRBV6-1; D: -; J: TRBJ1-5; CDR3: CASSVTGSMPFISNQPQHF; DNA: TGTGCCAGCAGTGTGACAGGTTCTATGCCTTTTATCAGCAATCAGCCCCAGCATTTT
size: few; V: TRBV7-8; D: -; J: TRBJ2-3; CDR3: CASSLVSGGDTDTQYF; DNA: TGTGCCAGCAGCTTGGTTAGCGGTGGGGACACAGATACGCAGTATTTT
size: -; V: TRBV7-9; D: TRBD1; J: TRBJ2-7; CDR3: CASSSDRVSSYEQYF; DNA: TGTGCCAGCAGCTCCGACAGGGTGAGCTCCTACGAGCAGTACTTC
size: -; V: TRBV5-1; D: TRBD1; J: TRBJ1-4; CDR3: CASSIGTVGNEKLFF; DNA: TGCGCCAGCAGCATCGGGACAGTGGGAAATGAAAAACTGTTTTTT
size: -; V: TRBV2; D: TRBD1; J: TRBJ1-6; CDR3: CASSEWDSSPLHF; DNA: TGTGCCAGCAGTGAATGGGACAGTTCACCCCTCCACTTT
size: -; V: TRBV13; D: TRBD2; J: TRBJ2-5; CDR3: CASRRGGAAETQYF; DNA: TGTGCCAGCCGACGCGGGGGAGCAGCAGAGACCCAGTACTTC
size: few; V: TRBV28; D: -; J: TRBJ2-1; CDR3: CASSLFVGSSYNEQFF; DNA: TGTGCCAGCAGTTTATTCGTAGGGAGCTCCTACAATGAGCAGTTCTTC
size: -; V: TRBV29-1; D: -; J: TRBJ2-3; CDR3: CSVEDRRDTQYF; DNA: TGCAGCGTTGAAGATAGAAGAGATACGCAGTATTTT
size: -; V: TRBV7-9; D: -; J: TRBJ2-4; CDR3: CASSLWWQGKLAKNIQYF; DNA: TGTGCCAGCAGCTTATGGTGGCAGGGTAAACTAGCCAAAAACATTCAGTACTTC
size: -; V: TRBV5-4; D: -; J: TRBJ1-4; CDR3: CASSLSGHRAEKLFF; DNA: TGTGCCAGCAGCTTGTCAGGACACAGGGCTGAAAAACTGTTTTTT
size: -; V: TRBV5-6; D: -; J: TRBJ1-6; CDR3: CASSLRGLISPLHF; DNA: TGTGCCAGCAGCTTGAGAGGGTTGATCTCACCCCTCCACTTT
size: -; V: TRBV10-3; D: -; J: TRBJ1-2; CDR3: CAISLDIFLGYTF; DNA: TGTGCCATCAGCCTCGACATCTTCTTGGGCTACACCTTC
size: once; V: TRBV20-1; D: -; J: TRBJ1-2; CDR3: CSALPPDGYTF; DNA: TGCAGTGCTCTCCCTCCCGATGGCTACACCTTC
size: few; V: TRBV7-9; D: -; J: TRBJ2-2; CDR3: CASSSMTGPNTGELFF; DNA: TGTGCCAGCAGCTCCATGACAGGCCCGAACACCGGGGAGCTGTTTTTT
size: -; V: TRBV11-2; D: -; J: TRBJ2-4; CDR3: CASSLVRAAKNIQYF; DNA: TGTGCCAGCAGCTTAGTTCGTGCGGCCAAAAACATTCAGTACTTC
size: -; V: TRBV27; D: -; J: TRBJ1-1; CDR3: CASSLSAGSNTEAFF; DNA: TGTGCCAGCAGTTTATCCGCGGGATCAAACACTGAAGCTTTCTTT
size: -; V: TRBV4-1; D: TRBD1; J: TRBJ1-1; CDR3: CASSQESKGAMGRAFF; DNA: TGCGCCAGCAGCCAAGAGTCAAAGGGGGCGATGGGAAGAGCTTTCTTT
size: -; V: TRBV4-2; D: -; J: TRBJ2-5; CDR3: CASSQRGETQYF; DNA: TGTGCCAGCAGCCAAAGGGGGGAGACCCAGTACTTC
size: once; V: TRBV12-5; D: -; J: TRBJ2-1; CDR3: CASGLARNEQFF; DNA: TGTGCTAGTGGTCTCGCTAGGAATGAGCAGTTCTTC
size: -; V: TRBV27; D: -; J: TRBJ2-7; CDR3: CASRPRGTQAYEQYF; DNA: TGTGCCAGCCGACCTAGGGGGACCCAAGCCTACGAGCAGTACTTC
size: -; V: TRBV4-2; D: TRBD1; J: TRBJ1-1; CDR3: CASSQPRGQGWTEAFF; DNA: TGTGCCAGCAGCCAACCTCGAGGACAGGGATGGACTGAAGCTTTCTTT
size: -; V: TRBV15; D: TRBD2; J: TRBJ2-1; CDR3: CATSRLRTSGGSNEQFF; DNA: TGTGCCACCAGCCGCTTGAGGACTAGCGGGGGTAGCAATGAGCAGTTCTTC
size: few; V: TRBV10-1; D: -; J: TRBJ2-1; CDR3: CASSESTAGSYNEQFF; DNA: TGCGCCAGCAGTGAGTCGACCGCGGGGTCCTACAATGAGCAGTTCTTC
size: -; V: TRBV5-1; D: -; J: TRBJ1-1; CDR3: CASSLGKREAFF; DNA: TGCGCCAGCAGCTTGGGAAAGCGAGAAGCTTTCTTT
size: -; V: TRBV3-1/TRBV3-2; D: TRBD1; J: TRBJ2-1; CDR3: CASSPGTGSNNEQFF; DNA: TGTGCCAGCAGCCCCGGGACAGGGTCGAACAATGAGCAGTTCTTC